This TCR beta chain was found in a study of blood T cells in healthy people across ages. A J-beta primer mix and a sample-barcoded 5' primer were used in a second PCR of roughly 6 to 12 cycles. A single record per CDR3 protein comes from TCRdb applying MiXCR to the 5' RACE reads. The sample includes hundreds of thousands of distinct CDR3 sequences, under 25% of them seen just once. V lost 3 bases and J 7 bases, leaving 21 bases between the germline ends. The V gene's germline CDR1 is DFQATT and CDR2 SNEGSKA (reference sequence). The CDR3 totals 16 residues. The sequenced sample was blood. The chain recombines TRBV20-1 with TRBJ1-4; weak D call: TRBD1 (6 bases). This receptor was obtained from a man aged 65 to 79 in good health. The CDR3 nucleotides are TGCAGTGCTAGTCCCCAGGGAACAGGGATGTCTGAAAAACTGTTTTTT. It specifies CSASPQGTGMSEKLFF.